This TCR beta chain comes out of a study of blood T cell repertoires in COVID-19. The overall study: Whether acute or convalescent, the COVID-19 samples came from the United States, Italy and Spain.

This CDR3 region has 15 residues. Germline CDR1 reads SGHAT; CDR2 reads FQNNGV. V gave up 5 bases and J gave up 2 bases, with 13 bases separating them. In the source study's methods: How many nucleated cells were present was estimated from reference gene primer amplification. Generated by immunoSEQ multiplex PCR, the TCRdb table keeps only in-frame clones and is missing some. The V and J calls and the clone size are those of that table, but D and trimming were determined from the DNA. The data contain 68,000 or so clones, about 87% of them singletons. Specimen: peripheral blood. The chain links TRBV11-2 to TRBJ1-3, with a weak D call TRBD1 (5 bases). This clonotype originated in a human donor in a cohort sampled during active COVID-19. The CDR3 bases are TGTGCCAGCAGCCCTCTCAGGGCTGCTGGAAACACCATATATTTT. Translating it yields CASSPLRAAGNTIYF. Complete variable domain (other parts from reference TRBV11-2 and TRBJ1-3): EAGVAQSPRYKIIEKRQSVAFWCNPISGHATLYWYQQILGQGPKLLIQFQNNGVVDDSQLPKDRFSAERLKGVDSTLKIQPAKLEDSAVYLCASSPLRAAGNTIYFGEGSWLTVV.